This T cell receptor beta chain came from a study of metastatic and nonmetastatic thyroid tumors. This CDR3 region has 14 residues. The germline CDR1 and CDR2 sequences are LNHDA and SQIVND (reference sequence). With 4 bases clipped from V and 5 bases from J, the junction kept 6 bases outside the gene matches. Study outcomes and limitations: Patients with malignant thyroid tumors reportedly had significantly higher TCR beta diversity than those with benign nodules, in blood and tumor.

Per the authors' pipeline: The study's classifier, a distant-metastasis tool for papillary thyroid cancer, was built using CDR3 differences across clinicopathological groups. TCRdb redid the clone calls on the PCR reads using MiXCR. TCRdb's processing, not the authors', yielded these V and J calls. The sample has some 2,100 clones; approximately 11% are singletons. This clone was counted between two and nine times. Its specificity is unknown. Ahead of thyroid surgery, no patient had received treatment of any kind. The rearrangement links TRBV19 to TRBJ1-1, with 8 bases matching TRBD1. This receptor was obtained from a female donor with papillary thyroid cancer or a benign thyroid nodule (not recorded which). Some clones in this sample may be carry-over from other donors' samples. Sequenced: tumor tissue. The CDR3 reads CASSTQGAGTEAFF. CDR3 nucleotide sequence: TGTGCCAGTAGTACGCAGGGGGCTGGGACTGAAGCTTTCTTT.